A selection of T cell receptor beta chains follows, all from one sample in a study of regulatory T cells in long-lasting Graves disease. TCRdb passed the multiplex PCR reads through MiXCR, listing each CDR3 protein once. The repertoire holds about 400,000 distinct CDR3 sequences, with around 21% as singletons. The sequencing used peripheral blood mononuclear cells (PBMCs), collected when the disease was refractory, from a patient treated with antithyroid drugs. These receptor sequences come from a female donor with Graves disease. Both conserved end residues are part of each CDR3. The D gene is left open where the match is weak. The size field is filled for only some rows; it gives once, few, many or a size class.

d_call: TRBD1; v_call: TRBV10-2; clone_size: many; j_call: TRBJ2-4; cdr3_aa: CASSPWTGKYGDIQYF; cdr3_nt: TGCGCCAGCAGTCCTTGGACAGGGAAGTATGGGGACATTCAGTACTTC
d_call: .; v_call: TRBV13; clone_size: many; j_call: TRBJ2-5; cdr3_aa: CASRKGVVETQYF; cdr3_nt: TGTGCCAGCAGGAAGGGGGTGGTGGAGACCCAGTACTTC
d_call: TRBD1; v_call: TRBV2; clone_size: many; j_call: TRBJ1-2; cdr3_aa: CASSFWDRDGYTF; cdr3_nt: TGTGCCAGCAGTTTTTGGGACAGGGATGGCTACACCTTC
d_call: TRBD2; v_call: TRBV12-3/TRBV12-4; clone_size: few; j_call: TRBJ2-1; cdr3_aa: CASSSTSGVVDEQFF; cdr3_nt: TGTGCCAGCAGTTCCACTAGCGGAGTAGTCGATGAGCAGTTCTTC
d_call: TRBD1; v_call: TRBV7-2; clone_size: .; j_call: TRBJ2-7; cdr3_aa: CASSPKQGAHEQYF; cdr3_nt: TGTGCCAGCAGCCCGAAACAGGGGGCCCACGAGCAGTACTTC
d_call: .; v_call: TRBV27; clone_size: .; j_call: TRBJ2-1; cdr3_aa: CASSSLGRTRYNEQFF; cdr3_nt: TGTGCCAGCAGTTCATTGGGACGGACCCGATACAATGAGCAGTTCTTC
d_call: .; v_call: TRBV20-1; clone_size: many; j_call: TRBJ1-2; cdr3_aa: CSVGRAGGYTF; cdr3_nt: TGCAGTGTTGGCAGGGCCGGTGGCTACACCTTC
d_call: TRBD2; v_call: TRBV4-1; clone_size: .; j_call: TRBJ2-7; cdr3_aa: CASSLVLAGRNAPPSYEQYF; cdr3_nt: TGCGCCAGCAGCCTAGTACTAGCGGGGAGGAACGCCCCCCCTTCCTACGAGCAGTACTTC
d_call: TRBD1; v_call: TRBV20-1; clone_size: few; j_call: TRBJ1-2; cdr3_aa: CSARPPSGQGYGYTF; cdr3_nt: TGCAGTGCTAGACCTCCATCGGGACAGGGTTATGGCTACACCTTC
d_call: .; v_call: TRBV28; clone_size: .; j_call: TRBJ1-3; cdr3_aa: CASSMDGNSGNTIYF; cdr3_nt: TGTGCCAGCAGTATGGACGGCAACTCTGGAAACACCATATATTTT
d_call: .; v_call: TRBV11-2; clone_size: many; j_call: TRBJ1-6; cdr3_aa: CASSLGSGSLLHF; cdr3_nt: TGTGCCAGCAGCTTAGGGTCCGGTTCACTCCTCCACTTT